This T cell receptor beta chain was recorded in a study of blood T cell repertoires in COVID-19. Study background: PBMCs, B-cell-depleted T cells, or T cells provided the cDNA or gDNA that made up the material.

The germline V gene encodes CDR1 LGHDT and CDR2 YNNKEL (reference sequence). This CDR3 contains 15 residues. V was trimmed by 3 bases and J by 3 bases, leaving 12 bases between them. Sequencing used immunoSEQ multiplex PCR; TCRdb keeps in-frame clones, though not all of them. The table shows about 200,000 clones, with about 90% occurring only once. The TCR originated in a man aged 40-49 years with active or convalescent COVID-19. The rearrangement joins TRBV3-1 (or the pseudogene TRBV3-2) to TRBJ1-5; a weak D match, TRBD1 (5 bases). Material for sequencing was peripheral blood. CDR3 DNA: TGTGCCAGCAGCCACCGTGGGGCGTACAATCAGCCCCAGCATTTT. Protein: CASSHRGAYNQPQHF.